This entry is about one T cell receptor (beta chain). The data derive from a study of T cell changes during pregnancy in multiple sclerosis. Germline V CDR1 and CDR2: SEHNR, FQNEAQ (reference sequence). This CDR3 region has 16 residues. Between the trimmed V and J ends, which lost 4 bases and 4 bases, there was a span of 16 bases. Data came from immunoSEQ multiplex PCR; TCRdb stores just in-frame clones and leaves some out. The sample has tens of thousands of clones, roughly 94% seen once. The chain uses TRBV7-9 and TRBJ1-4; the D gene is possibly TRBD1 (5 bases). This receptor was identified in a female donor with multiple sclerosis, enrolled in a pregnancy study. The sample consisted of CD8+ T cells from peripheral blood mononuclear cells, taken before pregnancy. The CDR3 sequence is CASSWTRGGDNEKLFF. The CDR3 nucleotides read TGTGCCAGCAGCTGGACCCGGGGGGGGGATAATGAAAAACTGTTTTTT.